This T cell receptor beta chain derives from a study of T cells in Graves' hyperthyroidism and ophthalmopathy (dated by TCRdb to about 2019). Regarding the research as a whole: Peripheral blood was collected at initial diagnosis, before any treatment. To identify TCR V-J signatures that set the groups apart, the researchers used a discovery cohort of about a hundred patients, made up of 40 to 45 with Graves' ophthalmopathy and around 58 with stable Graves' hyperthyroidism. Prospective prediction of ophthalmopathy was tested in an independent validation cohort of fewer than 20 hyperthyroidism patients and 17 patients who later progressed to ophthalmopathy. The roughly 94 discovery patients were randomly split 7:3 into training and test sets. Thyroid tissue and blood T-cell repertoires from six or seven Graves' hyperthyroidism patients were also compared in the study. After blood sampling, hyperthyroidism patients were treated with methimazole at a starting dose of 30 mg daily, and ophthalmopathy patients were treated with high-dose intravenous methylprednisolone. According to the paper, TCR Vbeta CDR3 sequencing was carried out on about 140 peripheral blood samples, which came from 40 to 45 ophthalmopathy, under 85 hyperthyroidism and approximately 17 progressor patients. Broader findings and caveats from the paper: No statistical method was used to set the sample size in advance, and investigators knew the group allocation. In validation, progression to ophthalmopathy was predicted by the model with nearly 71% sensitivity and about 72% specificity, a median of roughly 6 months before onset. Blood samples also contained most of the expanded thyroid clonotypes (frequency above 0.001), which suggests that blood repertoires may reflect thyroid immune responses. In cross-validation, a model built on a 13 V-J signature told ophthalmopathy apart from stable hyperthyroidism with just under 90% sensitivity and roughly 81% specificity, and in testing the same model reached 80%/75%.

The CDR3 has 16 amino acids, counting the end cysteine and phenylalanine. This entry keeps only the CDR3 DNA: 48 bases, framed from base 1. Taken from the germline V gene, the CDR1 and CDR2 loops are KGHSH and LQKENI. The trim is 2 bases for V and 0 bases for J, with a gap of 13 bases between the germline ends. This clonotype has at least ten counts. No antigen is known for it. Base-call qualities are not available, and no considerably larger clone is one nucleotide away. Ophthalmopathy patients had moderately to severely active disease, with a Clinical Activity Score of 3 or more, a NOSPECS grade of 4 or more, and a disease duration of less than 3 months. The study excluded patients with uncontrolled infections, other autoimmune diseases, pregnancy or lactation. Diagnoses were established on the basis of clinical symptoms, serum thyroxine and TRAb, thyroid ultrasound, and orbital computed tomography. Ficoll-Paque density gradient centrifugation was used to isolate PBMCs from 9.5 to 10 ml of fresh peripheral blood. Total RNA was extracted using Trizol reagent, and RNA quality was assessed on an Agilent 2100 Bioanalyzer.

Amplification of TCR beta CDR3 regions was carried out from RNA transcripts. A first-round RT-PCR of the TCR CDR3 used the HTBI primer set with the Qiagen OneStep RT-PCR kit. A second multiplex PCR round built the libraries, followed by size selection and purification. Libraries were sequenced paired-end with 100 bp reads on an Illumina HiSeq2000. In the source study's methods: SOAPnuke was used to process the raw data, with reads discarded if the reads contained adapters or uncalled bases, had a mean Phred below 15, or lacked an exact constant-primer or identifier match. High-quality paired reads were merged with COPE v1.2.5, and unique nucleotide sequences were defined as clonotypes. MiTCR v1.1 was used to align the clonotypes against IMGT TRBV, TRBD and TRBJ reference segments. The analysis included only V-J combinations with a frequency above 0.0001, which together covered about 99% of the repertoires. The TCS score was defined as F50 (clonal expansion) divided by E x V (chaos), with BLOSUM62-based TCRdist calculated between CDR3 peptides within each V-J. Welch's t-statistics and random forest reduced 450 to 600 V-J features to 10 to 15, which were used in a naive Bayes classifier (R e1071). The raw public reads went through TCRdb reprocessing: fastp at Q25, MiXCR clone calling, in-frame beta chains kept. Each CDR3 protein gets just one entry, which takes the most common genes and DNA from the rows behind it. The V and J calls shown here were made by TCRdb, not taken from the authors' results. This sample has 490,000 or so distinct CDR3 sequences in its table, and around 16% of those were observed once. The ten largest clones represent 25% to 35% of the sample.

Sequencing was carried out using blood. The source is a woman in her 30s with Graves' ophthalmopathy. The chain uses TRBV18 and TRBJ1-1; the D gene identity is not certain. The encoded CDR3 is CASSPAAGIMNTEAFF. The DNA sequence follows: TGTGCCAGCTCACCAGCAGCCGGGATCATGAACACTGAAGCTTTCTTT.